Listed here is a single T cell receptor (beta chain). Its antigen is still unknown. This sample is drawn from a study of cytomegalovirus exposure and HLA in healthy donors. Regarding the study as a whole: The later analysis indicated that the majority of CMV-associated TCR beta chains appeared HLA-restricted.

The PCR used 60 Vbeta and 13 Jbeta primers. Profiled with immunoSEQ multiplex PCR; TCRdb holds only in-frame clones, not every one. This sample has around 150,000 clones; over 75% occur once, and the top ten carry around an eighth. V was shortened by 7 bases and J by 2 bases, with 12 bases between the two germline ends. The CDR3 covers 13 residues. CDR1 is SGHNT, CDR2 YYREEE, per germline (reference sequence). The specimen was PBMCs. The TCR was taken from a man in his forties or fifties in good health and CMV-seropositive. The rearrangement uses TRBV5-4 and TRBJ2-5, with a possible D match to TRBD2 (5 bases). CDR3 sequence: CASGGGPQETQYF. In nucleotides, the CDR3 is TGTGCCAGCGGTGGCGGGCCACAAGAGACCCAGTACTTC.